The clone carrying this TCR beta chain was picked up a small number of times. Antigen specificity is unknown. The CDR3 loop spans 15 amino acids. Unmatched junction bases numbered 11, after V lost 8 bases and J lost 6 bases. Per the germline V gene, CDR1 is LNHDA and CDR2 is SQIVND (reference sequence). Clones were read by immunoSEQ multiplex PCR, and TCRdb kept only the in-frame ones, dropping some. The sample yields some 140,000 clones, approximately 90% seen once. This entry belongs to a study of T cell responses to AZD1222 COVID-19 vaccine. Study in general: Doses given second, at about 4 or about 12 weeks, were pooled.

Whole-study findings and limits: Distributed over spike, vaccine-associated CD4 TCRs predominated at 160-218 and 743-854. Repertoire sampling was restricted to post-peak T cell response timepoints.

The source material was peripheral blood, sampled on day 0 of AZD1222 vaccination. The TCR was taken from an adult in good health. The chain combines TRBV19 with TRBJ2-2; TRBD1 aligns across 8 bases. The CDR3 sequence is CASLRTGLGAGELFF. As DNA, the CDR3 is TGTGCCAGTCTCAGGACAGGGTTGGGCGCCGGGGAGCTGTTTTTT.